These 21 T cell receptor beta chains were sequenced from one sample in a study of CD8 T cells in ankylosing spondylitis. TCRdb ran MiXCR on the 5' RACE reads and lists one entry per CDR3 protein. The table has 150,000 or so distinct CDR3 sequences, approximately 16% seen once. Sequenced: blood, either unsorted or a sorted T cell fraction (not recorded which). Every receptor here comes from a male donor with ankylosing spondylitis or in good health (not recorded which).

This clonotype was found many times. The chain has TRBV20-1 and TRBJ2-7; D not resolved. The CDR3 has 14 residues. Trimming stripped 4 bases from V and 2 bases from J, with 15 bases between. Germline CDR1 reads DFQATT; CDR2 reads SNEGSKA (reference sequence). The CDR3 DNA reads as TGCAGTGCTATGATGGCAGCCGGAGCCTACGAGCAGTACTTC. Translating gives CSAMMAAGAYEQYF.

This clonotype was counted many times. CDR3: CASSVSHRDIDWYF. For the CDR3, the DNA is TGTGCCAGCAGTGTCAGCCACCGGGACATCGACTGGTACTTC. The chain links TRBV28 to TRBJ2-7; D is perhaps TRBD1 (6 bases). This CDR3 contains 14 residues. Germline lookup yields CDR1 MDHEN and CDR2 SYDVKM. The V end lost 5 bases, the J end lost 12 bases, and 23 bases lay between the germline ends.

The chain recombines TRBV10-3 with TRBJ1-1; 7 bases fit TRBD1. Germline V lookup: CDR1 ENHRY, CDR2 SYGVKD. The CDR3 is 16 residues long. Trimming cost V 2 bases and J 9 bases; bases outside gene matches: 15. The CDR3 coding sequence is TGTGCCATCAGTGAGCACTTACTTGGGACGAGGGGGCAAGCTTTCTTT. Encoded protein: CAISEHLLGTRGQAFF.

CDR3: CASSPAAPANTGELFF. CDR3 nucleotides: TGTGCCAGCAGCCCCGCGGCTCCAGCGAACACCGGGGAGCTGTTTTTT. The chain employs TRBV12-3 or TRBV12-4 and TRBJ2-2; no definite D call. Trimming cost V 6 bases and J 0 bases, with 14 bases left between them. The CDR3 loop spans 16 amino acids.

This clonotype was seen many times. The genes are TRBV14 and TRBJ1-5; D unclear. The V gene's germline CDR1 is SGHDN and CDR2 FVKESK. Trimming took off 4 bases at V and 7 bases at J, with 5 bases between the two ends. The CDR3 has 11 amino acids. The CDR3 coding sequence is TGTGCCAGCAGCCGAGGCCAGCCCCAGCATTTT. Translation: CASSRGQPQHF.

There are many counts of this clonotype. The rearrangement joins TRBV12-3 or TRBV12-4 to TRBJ2-2; TRBD1 agrees at 7 bases. J lost 1 base, V lost 6 bases, and 5 bases had no gene match. CDR3 length: 15 residues. The DNA for the CDR3 is TGTGCCAGCAGCTTACCAGGGGGGAACACCGGGGAGCTGTTTTTT. Its protein product is CASSLPGGNTGELFF.

This clonotype was counted many times. CDR3 DNA: TGCAGCGTAGAATCATACGCGAACACCGGGGAGCTGTTTTTT. Its translation is CSVESYANTGELFF. The chain recombines TRBV29-1 with TRBJ2-2; D is uncertain. V was shortened by 6 bases and J by 0 bases, with 11 bases between the two germline ends. The length of the CDR3 is 14 residues. CDR1 is SQVTM, CDR2 ANQGSEA, per germline.

This clonotype was picked up a small number of times. The rearrangement joins TRBV12-3 or TRBV12-4 to TRBJ2-3; D is unresolved. This CDR3 is built from 14 residues. Trimming left V 1 base short and J 2 bases short, with 7 bases between. Here the CDR3 DNA reads TGTGCCAGCAGTTTAGGTGAAACCACAGATACGCAGTATTTT. It codes for CASSLGETTDTQYF.

This clonotype was detected ten times or more. The J gene is TRBJ2-5, the V gene TRBV29-1, with TRBD2 as a possible D gene (5 bases). Germline loops: CDR1 SQVTM, CDR2 ANQGSEA. The V and J ends lost 0 bases and 5 bases respectively, with 16 bases between them. The CDR3 loop spans 15 amino acids. Here the CDR3 reads CSVEDLMGSLETQYF. The CDR3 coding sequence is TGCAGCGTTGAAGATCTAATGGGGAGTCTTGAGACCCAGTACTTC.

To note about this clonotype: The junction departs from germline at one end; a sequencing error may be responsible. The chain combines TRBV28 with TRBJ2-2; TRBD2 agrees at 14 bases. Looked up from germline, CDR1 is MDHEN and CDR2 is SYDVKM. The CDR3 runs to 18 residues. This chain's CDR3 is CASSSAGTSGSGTGEPFF. CDR3 sequence (DNA): TGTGCCAGCAGTTCAGCCGGGACTAGCGGGAGTGGCACCGGGGAGCCGTTTTTT.

This clonotype was seen at least ten times. The genes are TRBV28 and TRBJ1-1, with D possibly being TRBD1 (5 bases). V shed 6 bases and J shed 1 base, with 18 bases lying between them. This CDR3 contains 16 residues. Germline CDR1 and CDR2: MDHEN and SYDVKM. CDR3 DNA sequence: TGTGCCAGCAGCTCCGGGACGGATATTTCGAACACTGAAGCTTTCTTT. This encodes CASSSGTDISNTEAFF. Looking up the rest from reference TRBV28 and TRBJ1-1 gives the full variable domain: DVKVTQSSRYLVKRTGEKVFLECVQDMDHENMFWYRQDPGLGLRLIYFSYDVKMKEKGDIPEGYSVSREKKERFSLILESASTNQTSMYLCASSSGTDISNTEAFFGQGTRLTVV.

The table lists this clonotype with a count of one. The chain recombines TRBV5-1 with TRBJ1-1, with D maybe TRBD1 (5 bases). The CDR3 covers 13 residues. The germline gives CDR1 SGHRS, CDR2 YFSETQ. The germline V and J ends were trimmed by 1 base and 7 bases, with 11 bases remaining between them. The CDR3 here is CASSLRQGGEAFF. DNA of the CDR3: TGCGCCAGCAGCTTGAGGCAGGGTGGTGAAGCTTTCTTT.

This chain connects TRBV25-1 to TRBJ2-3; D may be TRBD2 (5 bases). The CDR3 has 19 amino acids. Germline V gene lookup returns CDR1 MGHDK and CDR2 SYGVNS. Trimming took 6 bases from V and 3 from J, leaving 28 bases between them. CDR3 nucleotides: TGTGCCAGCAGCCCCGGGGTGAGCGTGAGTCTTATCCCTACAGATACGCAGTATTTT. It codes for CASSPGVSVSLIPTDTQYF. Full variable domain (outside the CDR3, taken from reference TRBV25-1 and TRBJ2-3): EADIYQTPRYLVIGTGKKITLECSQTMGHDKMYWYQQDPGMELHLIHYSYGVNSTEKGDLSSESTVSRIRTEHFPLTLESARPSHTSQYLCASSPGVSVSLIPTDTQYFGPGTRLTVL.

V is TRBV19 and J is TRBJ1-2; D perhaps matches TRBD1 (6 bases). Between the trimmed V and J ends, which lost 1 base and 2 bases, there was a span of 8 bases. From germline, CDR1 is LNHDA and CDR2 SQIVND (reference sequence). The CDR3 has 14 amino acids. The CDR3 DNA reads TGTGCCAGTAGTATAGCGGGGGCGAACTATGGCTACACCTTC. Protein product: CASSIAGANYGYTF.

The gene calls are TRBV7-2 and TRBJ1-1; D is uncertain. CDR1 SGHTA and CDR2 FQGNSA come from the germline V gene. The CDR3 contains 13 residues. Trimming took 5 bases from V and 0 from J, leaving 7 bases between them. DNA for the CDR3: TGTGCCAGCAGCCTCTTCATGAACACTGAAGCTTTCTTT. Residues: CASSLFMNTEAFF.

Details on this clonotype: Given a much more abundant clone one base away, this may be a read error. The genes are TRBV3-1 and TRBJ2-7; the D gene is possibly TRBD2 (5 bases). The germline gives CDR1 LGHDT, CDR2 YNNKEL (reference sequence). The CDR3 is 14 amino acids. CDR3 in DNA: TGTGCCGGCAGCCAAGAGTGGCGGCGGGCCGAGCAGTACTTC. Protein sequence: CAGSQEWRRAEQYF.

This clonotype was seen repeatedly, ten times or more. The rearrangement links TRBV20-1 to TRBJ2-1; TRBD2 agrees at 7 bases. There are 13 residues in the CDR3. J lost 8 bases, V lost 3 bases, and 7 bases had no gene match. Germline-derived CDR1 and CDR2 are DFQATT and SNEGSKA (reference sequence). The CDR3 coding sequence is TGCAGTGCTAGGTTAGCGGGCTTCGATGAGCAGTTCTTC. Encoded protein: CSARLAGFDEQFF.

This clonotype has a count of ten or more. As DNA, the CDR3 is TGTGCCATCCGAAGGGGCATCTCCTACGAGCAGTACTTC. Translation gives CAIRRGISYEQYF. The gene calls are TRBV2 and TRBJ2-7; perhaps TRBD1 as D (5 bases). Deletions cut 10 bases from V and 0 bases from J, with 13 bases between. The CDR3 has 13 residues. From germline, CDR1 is SNHLY and CDR2 FYNNEI.

This clonotype has just a few counts. A much larger clone differs by one base, so this may be a read error. The gene calls are TRBV5-1 and TRBJ2-3, with 10 bases lining up with TRBD2. This CDR3 comprises 16 residues. The germline gives CDR1 SGHRS, CDR2 YFSETQ. CDR3 in amino acids: CAGSPGLAASTDTQYF. Written as DNA, the CDR3 is TGCGCCGGCAGCCCTGGACTAGCGGCTAGCACAGATACGCAGTATTTT.

At least ten counts were recorded for this clonotype. The chain uses TRBV11-2 and TRBJ2-2, with D unresolved. The germline CDR1 and CDR2 sequences are SGHAT and FQNNGV. V lost 2 bases to trimming and J lost 6 bases, with 7 bases between them. The CDR3 totals 13 residues. In nucleotides, the CDR3 is TGTGCCAGCAGCTTACATGGGCCCGGGGAGCTGTTTTTT. The encoded protein is CASSLHGPGELFF.

This clonotype was picked up many times. V usage is TRBV20-1 and J usage is TRBJ2-5; 12 bases are a match to TRBD2. CDR1 is DFQATT, CDR2 SNEGSKA, per germline (reference sequence). There are 15 residues in the CDR3. V was pared by 6 bases and J by 3 bases, with 8 bases of the junction left unmatched. CDR3 sequence reads: CSALRLAGAKETQYF. CDR3 coding DNA: TGCAGTGCGCTACGACTAGCGGGAGCGAAAGAGACCCAGTACTTC.